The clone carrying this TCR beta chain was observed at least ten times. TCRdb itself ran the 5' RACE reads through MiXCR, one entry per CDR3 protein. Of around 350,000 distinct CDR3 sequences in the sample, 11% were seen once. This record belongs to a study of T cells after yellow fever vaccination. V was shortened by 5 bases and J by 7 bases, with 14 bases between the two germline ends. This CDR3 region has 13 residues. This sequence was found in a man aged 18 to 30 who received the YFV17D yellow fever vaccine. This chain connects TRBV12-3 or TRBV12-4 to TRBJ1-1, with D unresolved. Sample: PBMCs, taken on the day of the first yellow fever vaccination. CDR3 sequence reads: CASSQTEASEAFF. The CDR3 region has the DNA TGTGCCAGCAGTCAAACGGAAGCAAGTGAAGCTTTCTTT.